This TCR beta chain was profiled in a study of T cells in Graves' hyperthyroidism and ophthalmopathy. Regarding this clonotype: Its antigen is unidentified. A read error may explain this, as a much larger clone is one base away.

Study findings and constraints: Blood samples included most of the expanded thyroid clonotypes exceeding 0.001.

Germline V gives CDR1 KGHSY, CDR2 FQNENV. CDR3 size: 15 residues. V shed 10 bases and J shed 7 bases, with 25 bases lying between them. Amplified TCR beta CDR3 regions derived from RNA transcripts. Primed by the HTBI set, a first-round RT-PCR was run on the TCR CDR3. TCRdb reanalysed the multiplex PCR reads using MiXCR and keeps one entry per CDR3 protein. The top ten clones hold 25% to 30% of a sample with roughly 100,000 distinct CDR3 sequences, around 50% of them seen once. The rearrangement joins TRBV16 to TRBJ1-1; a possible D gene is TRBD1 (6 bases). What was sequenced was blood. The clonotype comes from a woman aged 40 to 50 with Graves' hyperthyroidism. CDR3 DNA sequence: TGTGCCATCCTATTTGGGGGCACGGAGGCTCTTGAAGCTTTCTTT. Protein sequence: CAILFGGTEALEAFF. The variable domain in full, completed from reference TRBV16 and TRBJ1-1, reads GEEVAQTPKHLVRGEGQKAKLYCAPIKGHSYVFWYQQVLKNEFKFLISFQNENVFDETGMPKERFSAKCLPNSPCSLEIQATKLEDSAVYFCAILFGGTEALEAFFGQGTRLTVV.